These 18 T cell receptor beta chains came from one sample sequenced in a study of OX40 agonist ivuxolimab in advanced cancers. TCRdb's table, derived via immunoSEQ multiplex PCR, lists solely in-frame clones and lacks some. Here the sample spans some 70,000 clones, around 86% being singletons. Sample: CD4+ or CD8+ T cells sorted from blood, taken in a trial of the OX40 agonist ivuxolimab. The receptor source for this set is an adult with an advanced solid tumor such as melanoma, head and neck, liver or kidney cancer.

This chain uses TRBV30 with TRBJ1-2; perhaps TRBD1 as D (5 bases). The CDR3 covers 15 residues. Looked up from germline, CDR1 is GTSNPN and CDR2 is SVGIG (reference sequence). The V end was cut by 2 bases, the J end by 4 bases, with 17 bases between. The CDR3 coding sequence is TGTGCCTGGAGTCCCCTGGGGCAGACCTTCTATGGCTACACCTTC. This encodes CAWSPLGQTFYGYTF.

The J gene is TRBJ2-5, the V gene TRBV11-2; D remains unclear. Trimming cost V 3 bases and J 0 bases, with 5 bases left between them. CDR3 length: 13 residues. CDR1 and CDR2 from the germline V gene are SGHAT and FQNNGV. CDR3 in amino acids: CASSFSNQETQYF. CDR3 coding DNA: TGTGCCAGCAGCTTTAGTAACCAAGAGACCCAGTACTTC.

The chain joins TRBV7-2 to TRBJ1-1, with D possibly TRBD1 on 5 matching bases. This CDR3 is 13 amino acids long. The germline V gene has CDR1 SGHTA and CDR2 FQGNSA. Between the trimmed V and J ends, which lost 4 bases and 1 base, there was a span of 7 bases. This CDR3 is CASSSDRNTEAFF. The CDR3 DNA sequence: TGTGCCAGCAGCTCAGACAGGAACACTGAAGCTTTCTTT.

This clone was observed once. The rearrangement joins TRBV28 to TRBJ2-5, with 7 positions matching TRBD2. The CDR3 has 15 residues. The V segment lost 1 base and the J segment 2 bases; nucleotides outside the gene matches: 4. Germline assignment: CDR1 MDHEN and CDR2 SYDVKM. Here the CDR3 DNA reads TGTGCCAGCAGTTTATCGGGCGGGGGACAAGAGACCCAGTACTTC. Protein product: CASSLSGGGQETQYF.

This chain joins TRBV28 and TRBJ1-1; D unclear. The CDR3 spans 11 residues. Trimming pared 4 bases from V and 6 bases from J, leaving 6 bases between. Per germline, CDR1 MDHEN and CDR2 SYDVKM. CDR3 region: CASSSLPEAFF. In DNA form, the CDR3 reads TGTGCCAGCAGTTCCCTCCCTGAAGCTTTCTTT.

This chain links TRBV7-9 with TRBJ2-1; 12 nucleotides line up with TRBD2. Germline CDR1 and CDR2: SEHNR and FQNEAQ (reference sequence). The ends lost 5 bases at V and 7 bases at J; junction bases unmatched: 6. This CDR3 has 15 residues. The CDR3 DNA follows: TGTGCCAGCAGCAAGACTAGCGGGAGTTTGAATGAGCAGTTCTTC. The encoded protein is CASSKTSGSLNEQFF.

The rearrangement uses TRBV6-5 and TRBJ2-1; TRBD1 matches 7 bases. V lost 6 bases and J lost 2; bases outside the gene matches: 7. The CDR3 contains 15 residues. The germline V gene encodes CDR1 MNHEY and CDR2 SVGAGI. For the CDR3, the DNA is TGTGCCAGCAGACAAACGCAGGGGGCCTACAATGAGCAGTTCTTC. Amino acid sequence: CASRQTQGAYNEQFF.

This clone was counted only a few times. The rearrangement uses TRBV10-2 and TRBJ2-7; tentatively, D is TRBD2 (5 bases). The length of the CDR3 is 12 residues. Germline loops: CDR1 WSHSY, CDR2 SAAADI. Deletions cut 6 bases from V and 7 bases from J, with 13 bases between. The CDR3 region is CASRGQAGEQYV. CDR3 DNA sequence: TGCGCCAGCAGGGGCCAGGCGGGTGAGCAGTACGTC.

The chain employs TRBV28 and TRBJ2-1, with D perhaps TRBD2 (5 bases). The germline CDR1 and CDR2 sequences are MDHEN and SYDVKM. The CDR3 extends over 19 amino acids. The V and J ends lost 2 bases and 3 bases respectively, with 23 bases between them. The CDR3 region has the DNA TGTGCCAGCAGTTTAAGCCCCGGGCGGAGGAGCGGCATCTACAATGAGCAGTTCTTC. Protein product: CASSLSPGRRSGIYNEQFF.

This rearrangement joins TRBV14 to TRBJ1-1; D is unresolved. V lost 5 bases to trimming and J lost 0 bases, with 10 bases between them. The germline V gene has CDR1 SGHDN and CDR2 FVKESK. The CDR3 has 14 amino acids. The CDR3 is CASSSPGMNTEAFF. The CDR3 DNA reads as TGTGCCAGCAGCTCCCCGGGAATGAACACTGAAGCTTTCTTT.

The V and J genes are TRBV19 and TRBJ2-2; possibly TRBD2 for D (6 bases). CDR3 length: 16 residues. From germline, CDR1 is LNHDA and CDR2 SQIVND (reference sequence). V shed 6 bases and J shed 1 base, with 15 bases lying between them. The CDR3 reads CASSHGGSGNTGELFF. CDR3 in DNA: TGTGCCAGTAGCCATGGGGGGAGCGGGAACACCGGGGAGCTGTTTTTT.

The rearrangement joins TRBV4-1 to TRBJ1-4, with 8 nucleotides matching TRBD1. The CDR3 extends over 18 amino acids. Germline-derived CDR1 and CDR2 are MGHRA and YSYEKL. V shed 0 bases and J 1 base; nucleotides not matched to a gene: 7. This CDR3 is CASSQDLDRALTNEKLFF. CDR3 nucleotides: TGCGCCAGCAGCCAAGATCTGGACAGGGCTTTAACTAATGAAAAACTGTTTTTT.

This rearrangement joins TRBV5-1 to TRBJ2-5; TRBD2 matches 8 bases. V shed 4 bases and J 1 base; nucleotides not matched to a gene: 6. The CDR3 totals 15 residues. The germline V gene has CDR1 SGHRS and CDR2 YFSETQ. CDR3 DNA: TGCGCCAGCAGCCTGTTGACTAGCGCCCAAGAGACCCAGTACTTC. Translation: CASSLLTSAQETQYF.

The sample holds a few counts of this clone. The V and J genes are TRBV5-5 and TRBJ1-4, with TRBD1 as a possible D gene (6 bases). CDR1 and CDR2 (germline): SGHKS, YYEKEE (reference sequence). The CDR3 consists of 15 residues. V lost 4 bases and J 0 bases, leaving 10 bases between the germline ends. CDR3 DNA sequence: TGTGCCAGCAGCCCTGAGGGGGCAACTAATGAAAAACTGTTTTTT. Protein product: CASSPEGATNEKLFF.

The chain is built from TRBV9 and TRBJ1-1; D uncertain. V was shortened by 4 bases and J by 6 bases, with 16 bases between the two germline ends. Germline V gene data show CDR1 as SGDLS and CDR2 as YYNGEE. This CDR3 is 14 amino acids long. The CDR3 here is CASSPVGSNPEAFF. The CDR3 DNA reads TGTGCCAGCAGCCCCGTTGGGAGTAACCCTGAAGCTTTCTTT.

The chain uses TRBV7-2 and TRBJ1-5; D unresolved. The germline V gene encodes CDR1 SGHTA and CDR2 FQGNSA. Trimming shortened V by 5 bases and J by 4 bases, and 12 bases separated the two germline ends. This CDR3 has 14 amino acids. As DNA, the CDR3 is TGTGCCAGCAGCCAGCCAACCGGGAATCAGCCCCAGCATTTT. Its protein product is CASSQPTGNQPQHF.

As DNA, the CDR3 is TGTGCCAGCAGCTTAGGGGCCGTATTCAACTATGGCTACACCTTC. This codes for CASSLGAVFNYGYTF. The chain joins TRBV7-2 to TRBJ1-2; D is uncertain. Trimming shortened V by 1 base and J by 2 bases, and 11 bases separated the two germline ends. CDR1 and CDR2 from the germline V gene are SGHTA and FQGNSA. The CDR3 length is 15 residues.

The rearrangement links TRBV7-6 to TRBJ2-5; tentative D call: TRBD1 (5 bases). Trimming left V 0 bases short and J 5 bases short, with 13 bases between. This CDR3 region has 15 residues. Germline CDR1 SGHVS, CDR2 FNYEAQ. The CDR3 sequence: CASSLAAVSGETQYF. The CDR3 DNA reads TGTGCCAGCAGCTTAGCAGCAGTTTCAGGGGAGACCCAGTACTTC.